The sequence of this T cell receptor (beta chain) was determined in a study of T cell responses to AZD1222 COVID-19 vaccine. Of note for this clone: Its antigen is currently unknown.

Data came from immunoSEQ multiplex PCR; TCRdb stores just in-frame clones and leaves some out. The sample gives around 110,000 clones, roughly 90% of which show up once; 7.5% is in the top ten. The germline V gene has CDR1 SGDLS and CDR2 YYNGEE. The CDR3 spans 15 residues. The ends lost 3 bases at V and 5 bases at J; junction bases unmatched: 8. Study-level findings and limits: Repertoire sampling occurred only after the peak T cell response. Only six or seven AZD1222 recipients were seropositive at baseline. The donor cohort was predominantly white British with a female majority, and clonal diversity may have been underestimated. Rises in breadth and depth of Spike-specific TCRs came after two AZD1222 doses.

This material consisted of peripheral blood, taken on day 0 of AZD1222 vaccination. V and J are TRBV9 and TRBJ2-1; 7 bases fit TRBD2. This TCR came from an adult in good health. For the CDR3, the DNA is TGTGCCAGCAGCGCCGGACTAGGTGCCCACAATGAGCAGTTCTTC. As protein: CASSAGLGAHNEQFF.